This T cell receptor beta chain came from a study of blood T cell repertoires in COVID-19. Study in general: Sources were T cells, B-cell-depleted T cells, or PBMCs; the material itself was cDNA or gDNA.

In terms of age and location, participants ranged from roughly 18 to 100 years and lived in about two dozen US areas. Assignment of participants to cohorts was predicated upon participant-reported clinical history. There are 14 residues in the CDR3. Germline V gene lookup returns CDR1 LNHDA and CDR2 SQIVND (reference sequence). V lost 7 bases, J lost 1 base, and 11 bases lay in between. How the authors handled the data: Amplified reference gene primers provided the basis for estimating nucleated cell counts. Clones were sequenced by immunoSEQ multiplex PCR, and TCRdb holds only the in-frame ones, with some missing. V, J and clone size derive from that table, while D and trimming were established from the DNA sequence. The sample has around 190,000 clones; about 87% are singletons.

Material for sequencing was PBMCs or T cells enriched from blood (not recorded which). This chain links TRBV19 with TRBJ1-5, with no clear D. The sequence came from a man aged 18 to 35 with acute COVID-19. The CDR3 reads CASKEGLSNQPQHF. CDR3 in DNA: TGTGCCAGTAAGGAGGGATTGAGCAATCAGCCCCAGCATTTT.